This TCR beta chain is from a study of T cell repertoires in cytomegalovirus infection. The overall study: Use of recently identified HLA-C-restricted and well-studied HLA-B-restricted CMV epitopes was part of the study.

Via MiXCR, TCRdb re-called the reads, giving one row per CDR3 protein. The repertoire holds fewer than 850,000 distinct CDR3 sequences, with about 28% as singletons. This clonotype was recorded a few times. Its antigen remains unidentified. Germline-derived CDR1 and CDR2 are KGHDR and SFDVKD. This CDR3 is built from 14 residues. V was trimmed by 5 bases and J by 9 bases, leaving 15 bases between them. The sample was cultured CD8+ T cells from PBMCs, taken from culture after CMV antigen stimulation. This TCR derives from a human donor in good health (CMV status not recorded). Some clones in this sample may be carry-over from other donors' samples. V and J are TRBV24-1 and TRBJ2-2; D is possibly TRBD2 (5 bases). This CDR3 reads CATSGGGAFRELFF. As DNA, the CDR3 is TGTGCCACCAGTGGCGGAGGAGCTTTCCGGGAGCTGTTTTTT.